The rows below give T cell receptor beta chains drawn from one sample of a study of blood T cell repertoires in COVID-19. Produced via immunoSEQ multiplex PCR; TCRdb's table is partial and in-frame only. Found here are around 300,000 clones, approximately 90% of them singletons; the top ten hold 2% to 2.5%. Material for sequencing was PBMCs or T cells enriched from blood (not recorded which). The receptors were sampled from a woman aged 60-70 years in a cohort exposed to, infected with or recovered from COVID-19 (not recorded which). Both conserved end residues are part of each CDR3. A D gene is named only where the DNA matches it firmly. Expanded clones are given a class, and other clones once, few, many or no size at all.

clone size,D gene,CDR3 length,V gene,J gene,CDR3 DNA,CDR3 protein
.,.,14,TRBV27,TRBJ1-2,TGTGCCAGCAGTTTATGGGGCAGGGAGGGTGGCTACACCTTC,CASSLWGREGGYTF
.,TRBD2,20,TRBV27,TRBJ2-5,TGTGCCAGCAGTTTATCGGGGCTAGCGGGAGGGCCGACGTCTGGAGAGACCCAGTACTTC,CASSLSGLAGGPTSGETQYF
.,TRBD1,13,TRBV6-1,TRBJ1-2,TGTGCCAGCAGTGAGGGACAGGGCAGGGGCTACACCTTC,CASSEGQGRGYTF
.,.,14,TRBV6-5,TRBJ1-1,TGTGCCAGCAGGAGGGAGACGGGGAACACTGAAGCTTTCTTT,CASRRETGNTEAFF
.,TRBD1,15,TRBV24-1,TRBJ2-5,TGTGCCACCAGTGGAGGGACAGCCACTCAAGAGACCCAGTACTTC,CATSGGTATQETQYF
.,.,13,TRBV7-8,TRBJ1-1,TGTGCCAGCAGACTACGGGAGTTTTCTGAAGCTTTCTTT,CASRLREFSEAFF
.,TRBD2,15,TRBV7-2,TRBJ2-7,TGTGCCAGCAGCGACCCTAGCGGGAGGTTTTACGAGCAGTACTTC,CASSDPSGRFYEQYF
.,.,15,TRBV7-3,TRBJ2-7,TGTGCCAGCAGCCACCTGGGCCCTCCCGACTACGAGCAGTACTTC,CASSHLGPPDYEQYF
.,TRBD2,17,TRBV27,TRBJ2-3,TGTGCCAGCAGTCACCCCCGTGGTAGCGGGAACACAGATACGCAGTATTTT,CASSHPRGSGNTDTQYF
.,.,12,TRBV24-1,TRBJ1-1,TGTGCCACCCAGGGGATGGGCACTGAAGCTTTCTTT,CATQGMGTEAFF
.,.,15,TRBV28,TRBJ2-7,TGTGCCAGCAGTACCCCCGCCCAGGGTGGCTACGAGCAGTACTTC,CASSTPAQGGYEQYF
.,.,18,TRBV5-1,TRBJ2-2,TGCGCCAGCAGCTCCTCCCAACAGGGATTCATTAACACCGGGGAGCTGTTTTTT,CASSSSQQGFINTGELFF
.,TRBD1,16,TRBV28,TRBJ2-2,TGTGCCAGCAGTTTAACAGGGGGTATATCCACCGGGGAGCTGTTTTTT,CASSLTGGISTGELFF
.,.,12,TRBV12-3/TRBV12-4,TRBJ2-7,TGTGCCAGCGGGCCCGACATCTACGAGCAGTACTTC,CASGPDIYEQYF
once,.,16,TRBV9,TRBJ2-2,TGTGCCAGCAGCGTAGATCAAGTCTGGGCCCCCGGGGAGCTGTTTTTT,CASSVDQVWAPGELFF
.,.,13,TRBV28,TRBJ1-1,TGTGCCAGCAGTCTTTCAGGGGCGGGCGTGGCTTTCTTT,CASSLSGAGVAFF
.,TRBD2,16,TRBV16,TRBJ2-7,TGTGCCAGCAGCCAACGCCTAGCGGGAGGATTGGACGAGCAGTACTTC,CASSQRLAGGLDEQYF
.,TRBD1,15,TRBV9,TRBJ2-2,TGTGCCAGCAGCGTCCGGGACAGGGGCACCGGGGAGCTGTTTTTT,CASSVRDRGTGELFF
medium-sized,TRBD2,14,TRBV11-2,TRBJ2-7,TGTGCCAGCAGCTTCGGACTAGCGAGGTACGAGCAGTACTTC,CASSFGLARYEQYF
.,TRBD1,16,TRBV7-9,TRBJ1-1,TGTGCCAGCAGCCACATGACAGGGGGGTGGGACACTGAAGCTTTCTTT,CASSHMTGGWDTEAFF
.,.,13,TRBV2,TRBJ2-7,TGTGCCAGTAAGCGGGACACCGCCTACGAGCAGTACTTC,CASKRDTAYEQYF
.,TRBD2,17,TRBV14,TRBJ2-1,TGTGCCAGCAGCCAAGGGACTAGCGCAAGCTCCTACAATGAGCAGTTCTTC,CASSQGTSASSYNEQFF
.,TRBD2,17,TRBV27,TRBJ2-7,TGTGCCAGCAGTTCCCCGGGACTAGCGGGAGGGTTCCACGAGCAGTACTTC,CASSSPGLAGGFHEQYF
.,.,13,TRBV2,TRBJ2-5,TGTGCCAGCAGTGTAATCAGGGGAGAGACCCAGTACTTC,CASSVIRGETQYF
.,TRBD2,16,TRBV11-2,TRBJ2-7,TGTGCCAGCAGTTCGGTTTCACTAGCGTTGTCCTACGAGCAGTACTTC,CASSSVSLALSYEQYF
.,.,13,TRBV28,TRBJ2-5,TGTGCCAGCAGCCTCCTAGCGATAGAGACCCAGTACTTC,CASSLLAIETQYF
once,.,14,TRBV7-8,TRBJ2-7,TGTGCCAGCAGCTTGAGACAGGCGACCTACGAGCAGTACTTC,CASSLRQATYEQYF
.,TRBD1,13,TRBV7-9,TRBJ1-1,TGTGCCAGCAGCCCGACAGGGGCCACTGAAGCTTTCTTT,CASSPTGATEAFF
.,.,15,TRBV9,TRBJ1-2,TGTGCCAGCAGCGTAAGGCAGGGGATCCCCTATGGCTACACCTTC,CASSVRQGIPYGYTF
.,.,12,TRBV5-4,TRBJ1-1,TGTGCCTACAGAGGGGGGGGGTATGAAGCTTTCTTT,CAYRGGGYEAFF
.,TRBD2,14,TRBV7-9,TRBJ2-3,TGTGCCAGCAGTGGCGGGAGAACCGCAGATACGCAGTATTTT,CASSGGRTADTQYF
.,TRBD1,15,TRBV6-1,TRBJ2-7,TGTGCCAGCAGTGAGCCGGGACAGCTCTCCTACGAGCAGTACTTC,CASSEPGQLSYEQYF
.,TRBD1,15,TRBV18,TRBJ2-7,TGTGCCAGCTCACGCTCAAGGACAGGGTACCACGAGCAGTACTTC,CASSRSRTGYHEQYF